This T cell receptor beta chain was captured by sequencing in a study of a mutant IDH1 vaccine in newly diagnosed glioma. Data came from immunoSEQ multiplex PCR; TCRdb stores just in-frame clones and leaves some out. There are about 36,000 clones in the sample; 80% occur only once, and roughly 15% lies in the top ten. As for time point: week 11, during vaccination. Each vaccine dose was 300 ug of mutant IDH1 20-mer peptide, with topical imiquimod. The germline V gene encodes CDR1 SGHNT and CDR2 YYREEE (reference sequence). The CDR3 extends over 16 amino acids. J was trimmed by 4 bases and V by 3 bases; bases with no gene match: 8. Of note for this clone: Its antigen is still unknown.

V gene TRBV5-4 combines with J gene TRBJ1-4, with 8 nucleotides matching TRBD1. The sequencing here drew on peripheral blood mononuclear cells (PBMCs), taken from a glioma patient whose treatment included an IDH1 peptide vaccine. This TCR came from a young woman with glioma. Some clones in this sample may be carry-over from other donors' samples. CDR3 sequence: CASSSQTGARNEKLFF. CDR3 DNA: TGTGCCAGCAGCTCTCAGACAGGGGCCCGTAATGAAAAACTGTTTTTT.